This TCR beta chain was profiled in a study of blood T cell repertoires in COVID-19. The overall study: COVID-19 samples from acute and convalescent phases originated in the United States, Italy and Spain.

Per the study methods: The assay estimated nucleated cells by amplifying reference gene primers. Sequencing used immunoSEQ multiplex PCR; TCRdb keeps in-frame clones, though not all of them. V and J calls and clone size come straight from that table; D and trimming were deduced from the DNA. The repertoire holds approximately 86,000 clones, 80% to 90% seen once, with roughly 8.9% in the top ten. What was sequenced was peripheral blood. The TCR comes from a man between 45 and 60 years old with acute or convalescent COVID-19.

CDR3 in amino acids: CSVEQGQKAYTF. CDR3 nucleotide sequence: TGCAGCGTTGAACAAGGACAGAAAGCCTACACCTTC. The V and J genes are TRBV29-1 and TRBJ1-2, with D possibly matching TRBD1 (6 bases). The length of the CDR3 is 12 residues. Germline V CDR1 and CDR2: SQVTM, ANQGSEA. The V gene lost 2 bases and the J gene lost 10 bases, with 14 bases spanning the gap.